One and the same sample provided the 5 T cell receptor beta chains below, sequenced in a study of graft-versus-host responses after intestinal transplantation. Their antigen targets remain unknown. Here immunoSEQ multiplex PCR was the method, and the copy in TCRdb shows in-frame clones only, minus some. The sample lists about 88,000 clones, roughly 92% occurring once. The sequencing used unstimulated CD4+ T cells sorted from spleen or lymph node cells, collected before intestinal transplant. These receptor sequences come from a human donor who received an intestinal transplant.

The V gene is TRBV5-1, the J gene TRBJ1-2; D possibly corresponds to TRBD1 (6 bases). Germline CDR1 reads SGHRS; CDR2 reads YFSETQ. The length of the CDR3 is 13 residues. The V end was cut by 4 bases, the J end by 3 bases, with 10 bases between. The CDR3, as DNA: TGCGCCAGCAGCCCCTACAGGGACTATGGCTACACCTTC. Translated: CASSPYRDYGYTF.

V usage is TRBV5-1 and J usage is TRBJ1-2; D perhaps matches TRBD1 (5 bases). The CDR3 extends over 14 amino acids. Germline V CDR1 and CDR2: SGHRS, YFSETQ. Trimming stripped 4 bases from V and 8 bases from J, with 18 bases between. The CDR3 nucleotides read TGCGCCAGCAGCGATCTCAAGGGGATTAGAGGCTACACCTTC. This translates into CASSDLKGIRGYTF.

V gene TRBV7-6 combines with J gene TRBJ2-7; D remains unclear. Trimming took off 6 bases at V and 0 bases at J, with 12 bases between the two ends. CDR3 length: 14 amino acids. Germline loops: CDR1 SGHVS, CDR2 FNYEAQ. CDR3 nucleotide sequence: TGTGCCAGCAGTTATAGCCGTAGCTCCTACGAGCAGTACTTC. It is translated as CASSYSRSSYEQYF. The entire variable domain, with the rest obtained from reference TRBV7-6 and TRBJ2-7, is as follows: GAGVSQSPRYKVTKRGQDVALRCDPISGHVSLYWYRQALGQGPEFLTYFNYEAQQDKSGLPNDRFSAERPEGSISTLTIQRTEQRDSAMYRCASSYSRSSYEQYFGPGTRLTVT.

The chain joins TRBV29-1 to TRBJ2-1; weak D call: TRBD2 (6 bases). This CDR3 spans 14 amino acids. V dropped 3 bases and J dropped 5 bases, with 14 bases sitting between them. Germline V gene lookup returns CDR1 SQVTM and CDR2 ANQGSEA. Here the CDR3 DNA reads TGCAGCGTTGACGTTAGCGGAGATGACAATGAGCAGTTCTTC. It specifies CSVDVSGDDNEQFF.

This rearrangement joins TRBV6-1 to TRBJ2-7, with D perhaps TRBD1 (6 bases). This CDR3 has 14 residues. V was pared by 4 bases and J by 2 bases, with 12 bases between. Looked up from germline, CDR1 is MNHNS and CDR2 is SASEGT. The CDR3, as DNA: TGTGCCAGCAGTGGGGGGCGGTTACCCTACGAGCAGTACTTC. Its protein is CASSGGRLPYEQYF.